What follows is one T cell receptor beta chain and its context. Its matching antigen is unknown. TCRdb's copy holds only in-frame clones and misses some; the assay was immunoSEQ multiplex PCR. The sample holds about 97,000 clones, approximately 90% seen once. This sample was included in a study of T cell responses to AZD1222 COVID-19 vaccine. Study results and limitations: Following two doses of AZD1222, Spike-specific TCR breadth and depth rose. Only six people who got AZD1222 tested seropositive at baseline. The study found vaccine-associated CD4 TCRs spanning spike, dominant at 160-218 and 743-854. In all cases, repertoires were sampled only after the peak T cell response.

The clonotype comes from an adult in good health. Sequenced material: peripheral blood, taken on day 0 of AZD1222 vaccination.

As DNA, the CDR3 is TGTGCCAGCAGCCAACTCCGGGACGTAGGACCCTACGAGCAGTACTTC. Encoded protein: CASSQLRDVGPYEQYF. V gene TRBV3-1 (or the pseudogene TRBV3-2) combines with J gene TRBJ2-7; D may match TRBD1 or TRBD2 (5 bases each). The CDR3 is made up of 16 amino acids. Germline V gene sequence: CDR1 LGHDT, CDR2 YNNKEL (reference sequence). The V and J ends lost 2 bases and 2 bases respectively, with 16 bases between them.